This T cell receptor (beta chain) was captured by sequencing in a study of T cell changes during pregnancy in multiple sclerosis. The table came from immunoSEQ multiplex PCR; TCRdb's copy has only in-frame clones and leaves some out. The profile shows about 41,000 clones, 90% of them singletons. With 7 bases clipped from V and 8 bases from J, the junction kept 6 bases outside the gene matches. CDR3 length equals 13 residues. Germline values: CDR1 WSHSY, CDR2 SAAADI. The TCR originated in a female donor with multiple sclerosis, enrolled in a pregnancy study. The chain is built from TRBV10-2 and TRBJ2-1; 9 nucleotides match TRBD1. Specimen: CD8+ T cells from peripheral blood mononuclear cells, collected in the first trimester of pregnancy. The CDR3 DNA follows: TGCGCCAGCATAAGGACAGGGGCTGATGAGCAGTTCTTC. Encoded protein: CASIRTGADEQFF.